These T cell receptor beta chains were read from a single sample in a study of blood T cell repertoires in COVID-19. Data came from immunoSEQ multiplex PCR; TCRdb stores just in-frame clones and leaves some out. Altogether around 330,000 clones are present, 90% being singletons, with the ten largest covering 2% to 3%. Input material: PBMCs or T cells enriched from blood (not recorded which). These receptors were collected from a man aged 60 to 75 who had recovered from COVID-19. Each CDR3 is given with its conserved first and last residue. The D gene is left open where the match is weak. Size is omitted from some rows. Given values are once, few, many or a class for expanded clones.

abundance	len	d_gene	j_gene	v_gene	CDR3aa	CDR3nt
-	16	-	TRBJ1-5	TRBV5-5	CASSLDGGAGNQPQHF	TGTGCCAGCAGCTTGGATGGGGGCGCGGGCAATCAGCCCCAGCATTTT
-	24	TRBD2	TRBJ2-1	TRBV24-1	CATRPTDRSPTSGRAPDTYNEQFF	TGTGCCACCAGACCCACTGACAGGAGCCCCACTAGCGGGAGGGCCCCGGATACCTACAATGAGCAGTTCTTC
-	16	-	TRBJ2-2	TRBV27	CASSFLGAGGTGELFF	TGTGCCAGCAGTTTTCTGGGGGCTGGGGGCACCGGGGAGCTGTTTTTT
-	13	-	TRBJ1-6	TRBV18	CASRFTGNSPLHF	TGTGCCAGCCGTTTTACAGGGAATTCACCCCTCCACTTT
few	11	-	TRBJ1-2	TRBV2	CASSEQGGYTF	TGTGCCAGCAGTGAACAGGGGGGCTACACCTTC
-	17	TRBD1	TRBJ1-3	TRBV28	CASSLRDRRSSGNTIYF	TGTGCCAGCAGTCTCCGGGACAGGAGATCCTCTGGAAACACCATATATTTT
-	11	TRBD1	TRBJ2-5	TRBV2	CASSADRGKYF	TGTGCCAGCAGCGCCGACAGGGGAAAGTACTTC
-	16	-	TRBJ1-2	TRBV28	CASTPLGSGSNYGYTF	TGTGCCAGCACCCCCCTCGGATCAGGGTCTAACTATGGCTACACCTTC
-	13	-	TRBJ1-1	TRBV3-1/TRBV3-2	CASSQDGLSEAFF	TGTGCCAGCAGCCAAGACGGTCTTTCTGAAGCTTTCTTT
-	16	-	TRBJ1-3	TRBV4-2	CASSHGGRDSGNTIYF	TGTGCCAGCAGCCATGGGGGGAGGGACTCTGGAAACACCATATATTTT
-	14	-	TRBJ1-2	TRBV24-1	CATSDPDSYYGYTF	TGTGCCACCAGTGACCCAGACTCATACTATGGCTACACCTTC
-	13	-	TRBJ2-1	TRBV30	CAWSSQGYNEQFF	TGTGCCTGGAGTTCACAGGGCTACAATGAGCAGTTCTTC
once	14	-	TRBJ2-5	TRBV7-9	CASSPTYSQETQYF	TGTGCCAGCAGCCCAACCTACAGCCAAGAGACCCAGTACTTC
-	17	TRBD2	TRBJ2-1	TRBV5-4	CASSRGGLASGENEQFF	TGTGCCAGCAGCCGTGGGGGTTTGGCTAGCGGAGAAAATGAGCAGTTCTTC
-	13	-	TRBJ1-1	TRBV3-1/TRBV3-2	CASSLKTGAEAFF	TGTGCCAGCAGCCTGAAGACAGGTGCTGAAGCTTTCTTT
-	17	-	TRBJ1-4	TRBV25-1	CASSEFTGMATNEKLFF	TGTGCCAGCAGTGAATTTACAGGGATGGCAACTAATGAAAAACTGTTTTTT
-	15	-	TRBJ1-2	TRBV18	CASSPPFGVVDGYTF	TGTGCCAGCTCACCACCTTTCGGGGTTGTTGATGGCTACACCTTC
-	15	TRBD1	TRBJ1-6	TRBV4-1	CASSHPGGSDSPLHF	TGCGCCAGCAGCCACCCAGGGGGCTCCGATTCACCCCTCCACTTT
-	15	TRBD1	TRBJ2-2	TRBV2	CASSERTGNTGELFF	TGTGCCAGCAGTGAGAGGACAGGGAACACCGGGGAGCTGTTTTTT
once	18	TRBD1	TRBJ2-1	TRBV5-1	CASSLTLSSGGTYNEQFF	TGCGCCAGCAGCTTGACTCTTTCATCAGGGGGCACCTACAATGAGCAGTTCTTC
-	16	-	TRBJ2-3	TRBV11-3	CASSLASSKGTDTQYF	TGTGCCAGCAGCTTAGCAAGCTCCAAAGGCACAGATACGCAGTATTTT
-	13	TRBD1	TRBJ1-1	TRBV6-5	CASSYGTGAEAFF	TGTGCCAGCAGTTACGGGACAGGGGCTGAAGCTTTCTTT
-	16	-	TRBJ1-1	TRBV7-9	CASSWPGGIVSTEAFF	TGTGCCAGCAGCTGGCCGGGGGGAATTGTAAGTACTGAAGCTTTCTTT
-	15	-	TRBJ1-3	TRBV7-9	CASSLGDISGNTIYF	TGTGCCAGCAGCTTAGGGGACATTTCTGGAAACACCATATATTTT
-	14	TRBD1	TRBJ1-2	TRBV5-4	CASSLVQGENGYTF	TGTGCCAGCAGCTTGGTTCAGGGGGAGAATGGCTACACCTTC
-	15	TRBD1	TRBJ1-2	TRBV19	CASSTRTGGYYGYTF	TGTGCCAGTAGTACGCGGACAGGGGGGTACTATGGCTACACCTTC
-	13	TRBD1	TRBJ2-7	TRBV7-8	CASSAYRGPEQYF	TGTGCCAGCAGCGCCTACAGGGGGCCCGAGCAGTACTTC
-	14	-	TRBJ2-2	TRBV27	CASIAGGPIGELFF	TGTGCCAGCATTGCCGGGGGGCCGATCGGGGAGCTGTTTTTT
-	14	-	TRBJ2-3	TRBV29-1	CSVRGNGGTDTQYF	TGCAGCGTCAGGGGAAACGGGGGGACAGATACGCAGTATTTT
once	15	TRBD1	TRBJ1-6	TRBV9	CASAGAGGRNSPLHF	TGTGCCAGCGCCGGAGCAGGGGGCCGTAATTCACCCCTCCACTTT
-	14	-	TRBJ2-3	TRBV14	CASSGLFSGDTQYF	TGTGCCAGCAGCGGACTTTTTTCCGGAGATACGCAGTATTTT
-	11	-	TRBJ2-1	TRBV12-3/TRBV12-4	CATRWGREQFF	TGTGCCACCCGGTGGGGGCGTGAGCAGTTCTTC
-	16	TRBD2	TRBJ2-7	TRBV15	CATSRGSGSASYEQYF	TGTGCCACCAGCAGAGGTAGCGGGAGTGCATCCTACGAGCAGTACTTC
-	15	-	TRBJ1-3	TRBV15	CATSSRSQGGNTIYF	TGTGCCACCAGCAGTAGGAGTCAGGGAGGAAACACCATATATTTT
-	16	TRBD2	TRBJ2-2	TRBV7-6	CASSLGTSGSPGELFF	TGTGCCAGCAGCTTAGGGACTAGCGGGAGCCCCGGGGAGCTGTTTTTT
-	13	-	TRBJ1-2	TRBV4-1	CASSQSESDGYTF	TGCGCCAGCAGCCAGTCTGAGAGCGATGGCTACACCTTC
-	15	-	TRBJ2-2	TRBV6-5	CASSLTDLGAGELFF	TGTGCCAGCAGTCTTACCGATCTAGGGGCCGGGGAGCTGTTTTTT
-	19	TRBD2	TRBJ2-1	TRBV19	CASTDDGTSGRGSYNEQFF	TGTGCCAGTACCGATGATGGGACTAGCGGGAGAGGGTCCTACAATGAGCAGTTCTTC
-	13	-	TRBJ1-5	TRBV7-8	CASSLSWGQPQHF	TGTGCCAGCAGCTTAAGTTGGGGCCAGCCCCAGCATTTT
-	14	TRBD1	TRBJ2-7	TRBV6-2/TRBV6-3	CASSYRTGPYEQYF	TGTGCCAGCAGTTACAGGACAGGACCTTACGAGCAGTACTTC
-	19	TRBD1	TRBJ1-6	TRBV19	CASSARDRGRIHYNSPLHF	TGTGCCAGTAGTGCGCGGGACAGGGGGCGTATTCACTATAATTCACCCCTCCACTTT
-	15	-	TRBJ1-1	TRBV5-1	CASRWSEGRRTEAFF	TGCGCCAGCAGGTGGTCGGAGGGAAGGAGAACTGAAGCTTTCTTT
once	14	-	TRBJ2-3	TRBV4-1	CASSQRARSDTQYF	TGCGCCAGCAGCCAGAGGGCGAGGTCAGATACGCAGTATTTT
few	17	-	TRBJ2-1	TRBV4-3	CAMAVNRARRSYNEQFF	TGCGCCATGGCAGTGAACAGGGCGCGCCGGTCCTACAATGAGCAGTTCTTC
-	13	TRBD1	TRBJ1-6	TRBV30	CAWRTGENSPLHF	TGTGCCTGGAGGACAGGGGAGAATTCACCCCTCCACTTT
-	15	-	TRBJ1-1	TRBV30	CAWREGGVSNTEAFF	TGTGCCTGGAGGGAGGGAGGGGTATCGAACACTGAAGCTTTCTTT
-	14	-	TRBJ2-7	TRBV13	CASRSFGGPYEQYF	TGTGCCAGCAGATCCTTTGGGGGCCCCTACGAGCAGTACTTC
-	14	-	TRBJ2-1	TRBV5-4	CASSFGSSYNEQFF	TGTGCCAGCAGCTTCGGTAGCTCCTACAATGAGCAGTTCTTC
-	15	TRBD1	TRBJ1-2	TRBV2	CASSGDRGSVGGYTF	TGTGCCAGCAGTGGGGACAGGGGATCAGTTGGTGGCTACACCTTC
-	14	TRBD1	TRBJ1-2	TRBV2	CASSEKGQDYGYTF	TGTGCCAGCAGTGAAAAGGGACAGGACTATGGCTACACCTTC
-	14	-	TRBJ1-2	TRBV10-2	CASSERVPNYGYTF	TGCGCCAGCAGTGAGAGAGTTCCTAACTATGGCTACACCTTC
-	14	-	TRBJ1-1	TRBV10-3	CAISPTGRQSEAFF	TGTGCCATCAGCCCGACAGGACGACAAAGTGAAGCTTTCTTT
-	12	-	TRBJ1-2	TRBV30	CAWSERPYGYTF	TGTGCCTGGAGTGAGAGGCCCTATGGCTACACCTTC
once	16	-	TRBJ1-1	TRBV7-9	CASSLARGQPNTEAFF	TGTGCCAGCAGCTTAGCGAGGGGACAACCGAACACTGAAGCTTTCTTT